Each of the 21 T cell receptor beta chains below was sequenced from the same sample in a study of Ad26.COV2.S vaccination and SARS-CoV-2 variants. The treatment here: around 19 received Ad26.COV2.S at low or high dose, single or two shots; a few received placebo; per-sample allocation not given. All samples were drawn on day 63, counting from the first vaccine or placebo injection. TCRdb keeps only in-frame clones here, not all; method: immunoSEQ multiplex PCR. The data show about 400,000 clones, around 93% seen once. Sequencing was performed on peripheral blood, taken in a trial of Ad26.COV2.S vaccine versus placebo. The receptors were sampled from a person between 18 and 65 years old who received the Ad26.COV2.S COVID-19 vaccine or a placebo.

V gene TRBV2 combines with J gene TRBJ2-7; D not certain. V lost 6 bases to trimming and J lost 5 bases, with 8 bases between them. CDR3 length: 11 residues. Germline CDR1 SNHLY, CDR2 FYNNEI. CDR3 sequence reads: CASRRRDEQYF. CDR3 nucleotides: TGTGCCAGCAGAAGAAGAGACGAGCAGTACTTC. The full variable domain, with the rest looked up from reference TRBV2 and TRBJ2-7, is EPEVTQTPSHQVTQMGQEVILRCVPISNHLYFYWYRQILGQKVEFLVSFYNNEISEKSEIFDDQFSVERPDGSNFTLKIRSTKLEDSAMYFCASRRRDEQYFGPGTRLTVT.

This chain joins TRBV5-4 and TRBJ1-2; the D gene is possibly TRBD1 (5 bases). CDR1 and CDR2 from the germline V gene are SGHNT and YYREEE (reference sequence). The CDR3 has 14 amino acids. The germline V and J ends were trimmed by 4 bases and 8 bases, with 18 bases remaining between them. This chain's CDR3 is CASSRGDRLGGYTF. In DNA form, the CDR3 reads TGTGCCAGCAGCAGGGGAGACCGTTTAGGGGGCTACACCTTC.

V is TRBV7-2 and J is TRBJ2-7; TRBD1 aligns across 8 bases. The CDR3 loop spans 14 amino acids. J lost 2 bases, V lost 4 bases, and 4 bases had no gene match. Germline V gives CDR1 SGHTA, CDR2 FQGNSA. The CDR3 DNA sequence: TGTGCCAGCAGCTCCGGGACAGGTCCCTACGAGCAGTACTTC. Translation: CASSSGTGPYEQYF.

Only one count was recorded for this clone. This chain connects TRBV10-1 to TRBJ2-2; D not resolved. In germline, CDR1 is WNHNN, CDR2 SYGVQD (reference sequence). V was shortened by 5 bases and J by 1 base, with 14 bases between the two germline ends. The length of the CDR3 is 16 residues. In DNA form, the CDR3 reads TGCGCCAGCAGTTCCCGAGCCAGGCAGAACACCGGGGAGCTGTTTTTT. Protein: CASSSRARQNTGELFF.

The V call is TRBV28, the J call TRBJ1-5; D is ambiguous. Trimming took 5 bases from V and 4 from J, leaving 3 bases between them. The germline V gene encodes CDR1 MDHEN and CDR2 SYDVKM. The CDR3 has 11 amino acids. The CDR3 DNA is TGTGCCAGCAGTCAGAATCAGCCCCAGCATTTT. Translation gives CASSQNQPQHF.

CDR3 in amino acids: CASSQTLGVEQFF. The CDR3 nucleotides read TGCGCCAGCAGCCAAACCTTGGGCGTTGAGCAGTTCTTC. This rearrangement joins TRBV4-1 to TRBJ2-1; unclear D gene. V lost 2 bases, J lost 9 bases, and 11 bases lay in between. The CDR3 runs to 13 residues. CDR1 is MGHRA and CDR2 is YSYEKL in the germline V gene.

The V call is TRBV7-6, the J call TRBJ2-1; the match to TRBD1 covers 9 bases. The CDR3 loop spans 17 amino acids. The V gene end was trimmed by 2 bases and the J gene end by 4 bases; junction bases not matched to a gene: 9. The germline V gene encodes CDR1 SGHVS and CDR2 FNYEAQ. CDR3 amino acids: CASSLRLGTGLYNEQFF. For the CDR3, the DNA is TGTGCCAGCAGCTTAAGGCTCGGGACAGGGCTATACAATGAGCAGTTCTTC.

The chain combines TRBV4-3 with TRBJ2-7; D possibly uses TRBD1 or TRBD2 (5 bases each). The CDR3 consists of 17 residues. Germline V gene sequence: CDR1 LGHNA, CDR2 YSLEER. V was pared by 3 bases and J by 0 bases, with 18 bases between. The CDR3 bases are TGCGCCAGCAGCCACAGAAAAAGAGGGGATAGCTCCTACGAGCAGTACTTC. It codes for CASSHRKRGDSSYEQYF.

The chain uses TRBV30 and TRBJ1-1; TRBD1 aligns across 9 bases. The CDR3 has 13 residues. Germline V gene sequence: CDR1 GTSNPN, CDR2 SVGIG (reference sequence). V gave up 2 bases and J gave up 3 bases; unmatched junction bases: 1. CDR3 loop: CAWSWDRDTEAFF. The CDR3 nucleotides read TGTGCCTGGAGTTGGGACAGGGACACTGAAGCTTTCTTT.

This chain links TRBV19 with TRBJ2-1; D call uncertain. The CDR3 has 14 residues. The germline gives CDR1 LNHDA, CDR2 SQIVND (reference sequence). The V gene lost 3 bases and the J gene lost 4 bases, with 10 bases spanning the gap. CDR3 coding DNA: TGTGCCAGTAGTATTTTCGCCGCGTACAATGAGCAGTTCTTC. Encoded protein: CASSIFAAYNEQFF.

CDR3 sequence reads: CASSTPVVDSYEQYF. In nucleotides, the CDR3 is TGTGCCAGCAGTACTCCTGTCGTAGACTCCTACGAGCAGTACTTC. The V and J genes are TRBV6-2 or TRBV6-3 and TRBJ2-7; D unclear. This CDR3 spans 15 amino acids. The germline V gene has CDR1 MNHEY and CDR2 SVGEGT. Trimming stripped 5 bases from V and 0 bases from J, with 14 bases between.

The chain is built from TRBV15 and TRBJ2-1; weak D call: TRBD2 (6 bases). CDR3 length equals 12 residues. Trimming left V 3 bases short and J 10 bases short, with 10 bases between. Germline CDR1 LNHNV, CDR2 YYDKDF (reference sequence). CDR3 in amino acids: CATSRGRGEQFF. The CDR3 DNA reads TGTGCCACCAGCAGGGGACGGGGGGAGCAGTTCTTC.

This clone was counted only a few times. A junction end diverges from the germline sequence, so it may reflect a read error. CDR3 nucleotides: TGTGCCAGCAGCTTACAAGGGACCCAGTACTTC. Protein: CASSLQGTQYF. V and J are TRBV7-9 and TRBJ2-5; D is unclear. The CDR3 is 11 amino acids. Germline CDR1 reads SEHNR; CDR2 reads FQNEAQ (reference sequence).

The rearrangement links TRBV15 to TRBJ2-7; possible D gene TRBD2, 5 bases. Germline CDR1 reads LNHNV; CDR2 reads YYDKDF (reference sequence). V dropped 0 bases and J dropped 2 bases, with 11 bases sitting between them. This CDR3 has 15 amino acids. The chain's CDR3 is CATSRDQLGAYEQYF. The CDR3 DNA reads as TGTGCCACCAGCAGAGATCAACTAGGCGCCTACGAGCAGTACTTC.

V usage is TRBV6-5 and J usage is TRBJ1-1; 7 bases map to TRBD1. The CDR3 loop spans 14 amino acids. The trim removed 6 bases at V and 1 base at J, leaving 5 bases unmatched. Germline loops: CDR1 MNHEY, CDR2 SVGAGI. Here the CDR3 reads CASRSGTANTEAFF. DNA of the CDR3: TGTGCCAGCAGATCCGGGACAGCGAACACTGAAGCTTTCTTT.

The chain uses TRBV18 and TRBJ1-5; TRBD1 might be the D (6 bases). The CDR3 length is 15 residues. Trimming pared 1 base from V and 1 base from J, leaving 8 bases between. CDR1 is KGHSH, CDR2 LQKENI, per germline. The CDR3 sequence: CASSPQGDSNQPQHF. CDR3 bases: TGTGCCAGCTCACCACAGGGGGACAGCAATCAGCCCCAGCATTTT.

The chain uses TRBV4-3 and TRBJ1-4; D uncertain. The CDR3 runs to 15 residues. The V end lost 1 base, the J end lost 3 bases, and 9 bases lay between the germline ends. From germline, CDR1 is LGHNA and CDR2 YSLEER. The CDR3 DNA reads TGCGCCAGCAGCCAAGCCACACGGGCTAATGAAAAACTGTTTTTT. This translates into CASSQATRANEKLFF.

This rearrangement joins TRBV7-9 to TRBJ2-3; D not certain. Germline CDR1 SEHNR, CDR2 FQNEAQ (reference sequence). The germline V and J ends were trimmed by 5 bases and 8 bases, with 8 bases remaining between them. CDR3 length equals 11 residues. In DNA form, the CDR3 reads TGTGCCAGCAGCGACGGGCCTACGCAGTATTTT. Amino acid sequence: CASSDGPTQYF.

The V call is TRBV19, the J call TRBJ1-6; D gene ambiguous. The germline V and J ends were trimmed by 0 bases and 7 bases, with 28 bases remaining between them. Germline V lookup: CDR1 LNHDA, CDR2 SQIVND (reference sequence). This CDR3 region has 21 residues. CDR3 nucleotide sequence: TGTGCCAGTAGTATAGACCCCCTCGGCGGGGTCCCCTGGGAATTGAATTCACCCCTCCACTTT. Its translation: CASSIDPLGGVPWELNSPLHF.

The chain carries TRBV18 and TRBJ2-2, with a possible D match to TRBD1 (6 bases). This CDR3 is built from 16 residues. Germline V gene sequence: CDR1 KGHSH, CDR2 LQKENI. Trimming shortened V by 5 bases and J by 6 bases, and 19 bases separated the two germline ends. In DNA form, the CDR3 reads TGTGCCAGCTCAGGGGGCGCGAATGTTGCGGCCGGGGAGCTGTTTTTT. This sequence encodes CASSGGANVAAGELFF.

The chain employs TRBV6-2 or TRBV6-3 and TRBJ2-7; 8 nucleotides line up with TRBD1. CDR3 size: 16 residues. Germline-derived CDR1 and CDR2 are MNHEY and SVGEGT. The ends lost 5 bases at V and 4 bases at J; junction bases unmatched: 13. The CDR3: CASSPHGTGGMYEQYF. The CDR3 DNA is TGTGCCAGCAGTCCACACGGGACAGGAGGGATGTACGAGCAGTACTTC.